These 30 T cell receptor beta chains were all obtained from the same sample, sequenced in a study of blood T cell repertoires in COVID-19. TCRdb's copy holds only in-frame clones and misses some; the assay was immunoSEQ multiplex PCR. The table lists some 130,000 clones, 75% to 90% of them singletons. Specimen: peripheral blood. All receptors come from a man in his fifties or sixties with active or convalescent COVID-19.

The sample holds a few counts of this clone. J is TRBJ2-7 and V is TRBV19, with 8 bases fitting TRBD1. Per the germline V gene, CDR1 is LNHDA and CDR2 is SQIVND (reference sequence). Unmatched junction bases numbered 5, after V lost 3 bases and J lost 4 bases. The CDR3 is made up of 14 amino acids. The CDR3 DNA sequence: TGTGCCAGTAGTATTGGACAGGGTCGTTACGAGCAGTACTTC. It is translated as CASSIGQGRYEQYF.

V usage is TRBV28 and J usage is TRBJ2-5; tentatively, D is TRBD1 (6 bases). The CDR3 contains 16 residues. Germline CDR1 and CDR2: MDHEN and SYDVKM. The V end was cut by 4 bases, the J end by 3 bases, with 18 bases between. In DNA form, the CDR3 reads TGTGCCAGCAGTTGGGCCCCCGGGCGGACAGAAGAGACCCAGTACTTC. Translated: CASSWAPGRTEETQYF. Full variable domain (missing parts from reference TRBV28 and TRBJ2-5): DVKVTQSSRYLVKRTGEKVFLECVQDMDHENMFWYRQDPGLGLRLIYFSYDVKMKEKGDIPEGYSVSREKKERFSLILESASTNQTSMYLCASSWAPGRTEETQYFGPGTRLLVL.

CDR3 DNA: TGTGCCAGCAGCTTGGGCCGACAGCCCTACGAGCAGTACTTC. Amino acids: CASSLGRQPYEQYF. The V and J genes are TRBV7-9 and TRBJ2-7; the D gene is possibly TRBD1 (5 bases). Germline loops: CDR1 SEHNR, CDR2 FQNEAQ (reference sequence). V gave up 3 bases and J gave up 2 bases, with 11 bases separating them. This CDR3 contains 14 residues.

This clone was recorded once. The chain couples TRBV5-6 to TRBJ1-2; TRBD1 might be the D (6 bases). The CDR3 length is 15 residues. Germline CDR1 reads SGHDT; CDR2 reads YYEEEE. The ends were cut back, 2 bases at V and 4 bases at J, with 15 bases in the middle. The chain's CDR3 is CASSLGTRWSYGYTF. The CDR3 DNA reads TGTGCCAGCAGCTTAGGGACAAGGTGGTCCTATGGCTACACCTTC.

The chain is built from TRBV4-1 and TRBJ2-3; 7 bases are shared with TRBD2. Germline V lookup: CDR1 MGHRA, CDR2 YSYEKL. The V and J ends lost 2 bases and 6 bases, in that order; junction bases with no gene match: 8. The CDR3 extends over 15 amino acids. CDR3 residues: CASSQSWEGSDTQYF. As DNA, the CDR3 is TGCGCCAGCAGCCAATCGTGGGAGGGGTCTGATACGCAGTATTTT.

The chain combines TRBV3-1 (or the pseudogene TRBV3-2) with TRBJ1-6; D is uncertain. The V and J ends lost 1 base and 9 bases respectively, with 13 bases between them. Looked up from germline, CDR1 is LGHDT and CDR2 is YNNKEL (reference sequence). The CDR3 extends over 15 amino acids. CDR3 protein: CASSQVSEGTSPLHF. CDR3 nucleotide sequence: TGTGCCAGCAGCCAAGTATCTGAGGGAACTTCACCCCTCCACTTT.

The gene calls are TRBV5-1 and TRBJ2-5, with 14 bases lining up with TRBD2. Germline V lookup: CDR1 SGHRS, CDR2 YFSETQ. V was pared by 1 base and J by 5 bases, with 4 bases of the junction left unmatched. This CDR3 spans 16 amino acids. CDR3 loop: CASSLSRLAGGETQYF. CDR3 DNA sequence: TGCGCCAGCAGCTTGTCTAGACTAGCGGGAGGGGAGACCCAGTACTTC. The whole variable domain, remainder taken from reference TRBV5-1 and TRBJ2-5, is KAGVTQTPRYLIKTRGQQVTLSCSPISGHRSVSWYQQTPGQGLQFLFEYFSETQRNKGNFPGRFSGRQFSNSRSEMNVSTLELGDSALYLCASSLSRLAGGETQYFGPGTRLLVL.

The chain recombines TRBV24-1 with TRBJ2-3; TRBD2 matches at 9 bases. Losses at the gene ends were 5 bases for V and 6 bases for J; bases not matched to a gene: 8. This CDR3 region has 15 residues. CDR1 and CDR2 (germline): KGHDR, SFDVKD. CDR3 nucleotide sequence: TGTGCCACCAGTGTGGCTAGCGGGACTTCCGATACGCAGTATTTT. It translates to CATSVASGTSDTQYF.

CDR3 coding DNA: TGTGCCAGCAGCCAAGATGGACTAGCGGGGCGACTCGGACGAGGGTTAGATACGCAGTATTTT. This translates into CASSQDGLAGRLGRGLDTQYF. The V and J genes are TRBV3-1 (or the pseudogene TRBV3-2) and TRBJ2-3, with TRBD2 matching 12 bases. The CDR3 contains 21 residues. The junction had 18 bases not matched to a gene; V was cut back by 0 bases and J by 5 bases. CDR1 is LGHDT, CDR2 YNNKEL, per germline (reference sequence).

The rearrangement links TRBV7-9 to TRBJ1-5; 7 positions agree with TRBD1. The germline V gene has CDR1 SEHNR and CDR2 FQNEAQ (reference sequence). The CDR3 has 16 amino acids. V lost 3 bases to trimming and J lost 3 bases; unmatched junction nucleotides: 8. CDR3 region: CASSFSRGGVNQPQHF. In DNA form, the CDR3 reads TGTGCCAGCAGCTTCTCAAGAGGGGGCGTCAATCAGCCCCAGCATTTT.

The V gene is TRBV6-5, the J gene TRBJ1-2; 7 nucleotides line up with TRBD1. V lost 11 bases and J lost 4; bases outside the gene matches: 10. This CDR3 comprises 13 residues. Germline values: CDR1 MNHEY, CDR2 SVGAGI. This CDR3 reads CAGFDRAGYGYTF. CDR3 coding DNA: TGTGCCGGGTTCGACAGGGCTGGCTATGGCTACACCTTC.

This clone was detected a few times. The chain links TRBV5-1 to TRBJ1-6, with D possibly TRBD1 on 6 matching bases. V was pared by 5 bases and J by 5 bases, with 11 bases between. There are 14 residues in the CDR3. From germline, CDR1 is SGHRS and CDR2 YFSETQ. The CDR3 DNA is TGCGCCAGCAGATTCCGGGACAATAATTCACCCCTCCACTTT. This translates into CASRFRDNNSPLHF.

This sequence joins TRBV20-1 and TRBJ2-3; D is unclear. The germline V gene encodes CDR1 DFQATT and CDR2 SNEGSKA (reference sequence). The germline V and J ends were trimmed by 5 bases and 0 bases, with 12 bases remaining between them. CDR3 size: 14 residues. In DNA, the CDR3 is TGCAGTGCTGGTGACTTTCCTAGCACAGATACGCAGTATTTT. Encoded protein: CSAGDFPSTDTQYF.

The V and J genes are TRBV9 and TRBJ2-5; 8 positions match TRBD2. This CDR3 region has 14 residues. With 0 bases clipped from V and 6 bases from J, the junction kept 4 bases outside the gene matches. Germline V CDR1 and CDR2: SGDLS, YYNGEE. CDR3 DNA sequence: TGTGCCAGCAGCGTAGATAGCGGGGCGAAGACCCAGTACTTC. Translation gives CASSVDSGAKTQYF.

This chain joins TRBV5-4 and TRBJ2-3; D unclear. The CDR3 runs 14 residues. V lost 0 bases, J lost 1 base, and 6 bases lay in between. Germline V lookup: CDR1 SGHNT, CDR2 YYREEE (reference sequence). CDR3 sequence: CASSLAAGTDTQYF. CDR3 nucleotides: TGTGCCAGCAGCTTGGCGGCGGGCACAGATACGCAGTATTTT.

V usage is TRBV9 and J usage is TRBJ2-1; TRBD1 aligns across 10 bases. Germline-derived CDR1 and CDR2 are SGDLS and YYNGEE. The length of the CDR3 is 16 residues. J was trimmed by 1 base and V by 2 bases; bases with no gene match: 3. CDR3 amino acids: CASSVWTGGSYNEQFF. The CDR3 DNA reads TGTGCCAGCAGCGTTTGGACAGGGGGGTCCTACAATGAGCAGTTCTTC.

The chain has TRBV4-2 and TRBJ1-1; TRBD1 agrees at 9 bases. Germline-derived CDR1 and CDR2 are LGHNA and YNFKEQ. With 3 bases clipped from V and 5 bases from J, the junction kept 4 bases outside the gene matches. CDR3 length: 14 amino acids. The CDR3 nucleotides read TGTGCCAGCAGCCAGCCCGGGACAGGGACTGAAGCTTTCTTT. This translates into CASSQPGTGTEAFF.

The chain joins TRBV19 to TRBJ1-2, with D tentatively TRBD1 (6 bases). Germline CDR1 LNHDA, CDR2 SQIVND (reference sequence). The V and J ends lost 3 bases and 8 bases respectively, with 16 bases between them. This CDR3 has 14 residues. The CDR3 loop reads CASSIGQTSHGYTF. For the CDR3, the DNA is TGTGCCAGTAGTATTGGACAGACCTCTCACGGCTACACCTTC.

The chain employs TRBV5-4 and TRBJ1-2, with D maybe TRBD1 (5 bases). V dropped 1 base and J dropped 4 bases, with 8 bases sitting between them. The length of the CDR3 is 13 residues. Germline assignment: CDR1 SGHNT and CDR2 YYREEE (reference sequence). CDR3 nucleotide sequence: TGTGCCAGCAGCTTGCCAGGGCTCTATGGCTACACCTTC. As protein: CASSLPGLYGYTF.

The chain uses TRBV20-1 and TRBJ1-1, with a possible D match to TRBD1 (5 bases). The germline V gene has CDR1 DFQATT and CDR2 SNEGSKA (reference sequence). The CDR3 totals 15 residues. V was trimmed by 3 bases and J by 0 bases, leaving 14 bases between them. The DNA for the CDR3 is TGCAGTGCTAGTGGGGCAGATATAATGAACACTGAAGCTTTCTTT. It yields the protein CSASGADIMNTEAFF.

The V and J genes are TRBV9 and TRBJ1-6, with D uncertain. This CDR3 region has 17 residues. Germline CDR1 and CDR2: SGDLS and YYNGEE. Trimming took 0 bases from V and 7 from J, leaving 17 bases between them. The DNA of the CDR3 is TGTGCCAGCAGCGTAGCTTCAAACGGAGGGTACAATTCACCCCTCCACTTT. Protein sequence: CASSVASNGGYNSPLHF.

The V and J genes are TRBV6-6 and TRBJ2-7, with 11 nucleotides matching TRBD2. The CDR3 has 13 residues. With V trimmed by 2 bases and J by 6 bases, 0 bases remained unmatched. Germline V gene sequence: CDR1 MNHNY, CDR2 SVGAGI (reference sequence). The CDR3 sequence is CASSYLAGGEQYF. As DNA, the CDR3 is TGTGCCAGCAGTTACCTAGCGGGGGGCGAGCAGTACTTC.

The chain joins TRBV14 to TRBJ1-1; no clear D gene. The V gene lost 1 base and the J gene lost 0 bases, with 3 bases spanning the gap. Germline CDR1 and CDR2: SGHDN and FVKESK. This CDR3 comprises 13 residues. The CDR3 spells CASSQVMNTEAFF. CDR3 in DNA: TGTGCCAGCAGCCAAGTCATGAACACTGAAGCTTTCTTT.

The rearrangement uses TRBV29-1 and TRBJ2-3; the D is unclear. V lost 0 bases to trimming and J lost 1 base, with 8 bases between them. CDR1 and CDR2 from the germline V gene are SQVTM and ANQGSEA. The CDR3 sequence is 14 residues long. Written as DNA, the CDR3 is TGCAGCGTTGAAGATCCCCCAGGCACAGATACGCAGTATTTT. This sequence encodes CSVEDPPGTDTQYF.

The chain has TRBV18 and TRBJ1-2; D not certain. Looked up from germline, CDR1 is KGHSH and CDR2 is LQKENI. CDR3 length: 13 amino acids. V lost 4 bases and J 1 base, leaving 7 bases between the germline ends. In nucleotides, the CDR3 is TGTGCCAGCTCACGGCAAGATAACTATGGCTACACCTTC. It encodes CASSRQDNYGYTF.

V is TRBV25-1 and J is TRBJ2-7, with D tentatively TRBD2 (6 bases). Between the trimmed V and J ends, which lost 2 bases and 3 bases, there was a span of 11 bases. The germline gives CDR1 MGHDK, CDR2 SYGVNS. The length of the CDR3 is 14 residues. The CDR3 DNA is TGTGCCAGCAGTGAAGCGGGACGAGGCTACGAGCAGTACTTC. Translating gives CASSEAGRGYEQYF.

The rearrangement joins TRBV14 to TRBJ2-7, with D hard to call. Germline V gene lookup returns CDR1 SGHDN and CDR2 FVKESK. The CDR3 contains 12 residues. V lost 0 bases and J lost 9, with 9 bases in between. The CDR3 here is CASSQDRVRQYF. As DNA, the CDR3 is TGTGCCAGCAGCCAAGACCGAGTTAGGCAGTACTTC.

The rearrangement links TRBV3-1 (or the pseudogene TRBV3-2) to TRBJ2-3, with TRBD1 matching 9 bases. Germline V CDR1 and CDR2: LGHDT, YNNKEL (reference sequence). The ends lost 1 base at V and 0 bases at J; junction bases unmatched: 2. The CDR3 is made up of 16 amino acids. CDR3 loop: CASSQVGQGSTDTQYF. In DNA form, the CDR3 reads TGTGCCAGCAGCCAAGTTGGACAGGGGAGCACAGATACGCAGTATTTT.

The chain joins TRBV19 to TRBJ1-5; TRBD1 matches at 11 bases. Per germline, CDR1 LNHDA and CDR2 SQIVND (reference sequence). This CDR3 spans 17 amino acids. V was clipped by 9 bases and J by 0 bases; unmatched bases: 10. As DNA, the CDR3 is TGTGCCAGCGTGCCGGGACAGGGGGGATATAGCAATCAGCCCCAGCATTTT. It yields the protein CASVPGQGGYSNQPQHF.

The chain is built from TRBV7-9 and TRBJ2-7; 8 positions agree with TRBD2. CDR1 SEHNR and CDR2 FQNEAQ come from the germline V gene (reference sequence). This CDR3 comprises 15 residues. V lost 3 bases, J lost 2 bases, and 6 bases stayed unmatched. This CDR3 reads CASSFLAGGPYEQYF. The CDR3 coding sequence is TGTGCCAGCAGCTTTCTGGCGGGAGGCCCCTACGAGCAGTACTTC.